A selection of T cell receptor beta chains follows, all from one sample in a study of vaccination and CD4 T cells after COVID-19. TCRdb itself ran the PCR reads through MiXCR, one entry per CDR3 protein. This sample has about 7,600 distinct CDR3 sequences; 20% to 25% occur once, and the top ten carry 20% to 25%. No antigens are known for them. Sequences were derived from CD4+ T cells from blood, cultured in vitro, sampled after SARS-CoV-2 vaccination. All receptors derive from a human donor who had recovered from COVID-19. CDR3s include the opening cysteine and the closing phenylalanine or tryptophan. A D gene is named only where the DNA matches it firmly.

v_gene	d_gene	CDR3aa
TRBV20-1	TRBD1	CSANPTGSGLIAKNIQYF
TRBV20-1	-	CSARGQSSYNSPLHF
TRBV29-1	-	CSVIVDMNTEAFF
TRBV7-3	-	CASSLSHQETQYF
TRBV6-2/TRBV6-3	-	CASRSTGSRDTQYF
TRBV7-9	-	CASSFSDITEAFF
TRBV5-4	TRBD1	CASSLAQGGNSPLHF
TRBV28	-	CASRDPQGYGYTF
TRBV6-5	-	CASSYSPRTETQYF
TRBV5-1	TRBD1	CASSRRGDTEAFF
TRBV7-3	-	CASSPPGNTDTQYF
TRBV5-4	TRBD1	CASSLGGDRYGYTF
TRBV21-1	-	CASSNIRPMNTEAFF
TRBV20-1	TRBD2	CSASVAGAWNEQFF
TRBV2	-	CASRTLWTDTQYF
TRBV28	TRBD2	CASRTGGSETQYF
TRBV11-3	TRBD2	CASSLDPGGRRETQYF
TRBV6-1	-	CASSLVGVGYGYTF
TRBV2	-	CASSDRSRAFF
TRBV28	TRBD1	CASSFSGQGNYEQYF
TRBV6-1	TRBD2	CASRGLAWDTQYF
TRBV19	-	CASSAGPAEQFF
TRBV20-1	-	CSAKKREMGGPGEQYF
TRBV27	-	CASSEYGACSYEQYF
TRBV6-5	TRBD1	CASSSGQELYGYTF
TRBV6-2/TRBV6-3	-	CASTPRSNQPQHF
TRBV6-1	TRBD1	CASSPGGWQPQHF
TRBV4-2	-	CASSRGTGSTEAFF
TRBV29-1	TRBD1	CSARNRGLTQHF
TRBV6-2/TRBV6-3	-	CASRKRLVGYEQYF
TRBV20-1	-	CSARDDGDEQFF
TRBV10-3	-	CAINSVISYEQYF
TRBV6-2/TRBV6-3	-	CASRPGFGGYGYTF
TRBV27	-	CASHPGCGYTF
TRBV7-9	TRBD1	CASSVSQGKRETQYF
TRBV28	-	CASWVDGSYNEQFF
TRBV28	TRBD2	CARGASGFSYEQYF
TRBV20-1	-	CSPIPGAHNEQSF
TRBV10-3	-	CAISDVYEQYF
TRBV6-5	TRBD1	CASSWDRVDQPQHF
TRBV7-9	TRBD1	CASSGGQGARQETQYF
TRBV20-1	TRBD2	CSARVASGGSSYNEQFF
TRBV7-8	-	CASSLGGRQSAFF
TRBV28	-	CASLKNTGELFF
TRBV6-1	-	CASSQQGLYGYTF
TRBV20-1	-	CSANRDTYEQYF
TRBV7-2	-	CASSPASSSYNEQFF
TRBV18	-	CATERGANTEAFF
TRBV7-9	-	CASLDGNSPLHF
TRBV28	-	CASSPGDAYTDTQYF
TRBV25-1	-	CASRSFRNTEAFF